Following are 29 T cell receptor beta chains from one sample sequenced in a study of human T cells and chemical hapten exposure (dated by TCRdb to the early 2020s). The time point label of this sample denotes: pre-sensitization, week 0. Read against the paper, the sample's treatment or condition label means: therapeutic diphenylcyclopropenone sensitization with weekly scalp DPC. Libraries were constructed by RACE. The data were produced on a NextSeq 500. Using fastp at Q25 and MiXCR, TCRdb reprocessed the public reads and kept productive beta chains. Entries are consolidated by CDR3 protein sequence, retaining the most common genes and DNA. Across this sample there are over 300,000 distinct CDR3 sequences, with roughly 4.6% seen only once. Of the sample, just over 2.5% falls within the top ten clones. This material consisted of whole blood, taken in connection with sensitization to the hapten diphenylcyclopropenone (DPC). Source of these receptors: a woman aged 45-65 years with alopecia areata. Some clones in this sample may be carry-over from other donors' samples.

This clonotype came up a few times. The chain employs TRBV12-3 or TRBV12-4 and TRBJ1-5, with D possibly being TRBD1 (6 bases). V was cut by 2 bases and J by 5 bases, with 10 bases left in between. The CDR3 has 14 residues. The CDR3 loop reads CASSLTRGYQPQHF. CDR3 bases: TGTGCCAGCAGTTTAACCAGGGGCTATCAGCCCCAGCATTTT.

The chain joins TRBV12-3 or TRBV12-4 to TRBJ1-5; TRBD1 matches at 7 bases. Unmatched junction bases numbered 3, after V lost 6 bases and J lost 4 bases. The CDR3 is 13 residues long. CDR3 amino acids: CASSQGQNQPQHF. As DNA, the CDR3 is TGTGCCAGCAGCCAGGGACAGAATCAGCCCCAGCATTTT.

This clonotype was found many times. The chain uses TRBV3-1 and TRBJ2-3, with 13 bases fitting TRBD2. The CDR3 is 12 amino acids. V lost 6 bases and J lost 14; bases outside the gene matches: 5. The germline V gene encodes CDR1 LGHDT and CDR2 YNNKEL (reference sequence). CDR3 residues: CASSHGLAGVYF. CDR3 in DNA: TGTGCCAGCAGTCATGGACTAGCGGGAGTGTATTTT.

There are many counts of this clonotype. The J gene is TRBJ1-4, the V gene TRBV5-6; D remains ambiguous. In germline, CDR1 is SGHDT, CDR2 YYEEEE. Trimming shortened V by 4 bases and J by 0 bases, and 19 bases separated the two germline ends. The CDR3 contains 18 residues. The CDR3 region has the DNA TGTGCCAGCAGCCGACGAGGGCTTATAGTTGCAACTAATGAAAAACTGTTTTTT. The encoded protein is CASSRRGLIVATNEKLFF. The variable domain in full, with the rest retrieved from reference TRBV5-6 and TRBJ1-4, is DAGVTQSPTHLIKTRGQQVTLRCSPKSGHDTVSWYQQALGQGPQFIFQYYEEEERQRGNFPDRFSGHQFPNYSSELNVNALLLGDSALYLCASSRRGLIVATNEKLFFGSGTQLSVL.

Ten or more counts support this clonotype. V gene TRBV12-3 or TRBV12-4 combines with J gene TRBJ2-2, with D possibly TRBD2 on 6 matching bases. With 1 base removed from V and 1 base from J, the gap between germline ends came to 10 bases. This CDR3 is 16 amino acids long. The CDR3 here is CASSLGGGVNTGELFF. The CDR3, as DNA: TGTGCCAGCAGTTTAGGTGGCGGGGTGAACACCGGGGAGCTGTTTTTT.

This rearrangement joins TRBV14 to TRBJ2-7; D tentatively fits TRBD1 or TRBD2 (5 bases each). Germline V gives CDR1 SGHDN, CDR2 FVKESK. V was shortened by 5 bases and J by 0 bases, with 11 bases between the two germline ends. The CDR3 runs to 14 residues. CDR3 region: CASSSGRPSYEQYF. CDR3 nucleotides: TGTGCCAGCAGCTCGGGACGGCCCTCCTACGAGCAGTACTTC.

In this sample, this clonotype turned up a few times. The gene calls are TRBV4-1 and TRBJ2-7, with a weak D call TRBD2 (5 bases). The germline V gene encodes CDR1 MGHRA and CDR2 YSYEKL. V was pared by 5 bases and J by 0 bases, with 11 bases between. This CDR3 region has 14 residues. The CDR3 is CASSRSGYSYEQYF. CDR3 DNA sequence: TGCGCCAGCAGCAGATCGGGGTACTCCTACGAGCAGTACTTC.

There are many counts of this clonotype. The rearrangement links TRBV28 to TRBJ2-2; D gene unclear. The CDR3 has 13 residues. CDR1 is MDHEN and CDR2 is SYDVKM in the germline V gene. Trimming cost V 8 bases and J 4 bases, with 11 bases left between them. The CDR3 DNA follows: TGTGCCAGCCATATACAAGGCACCGGGGAGCTGTTTTTT. Its protein is CASHIQGTGELFF.

In its sample, this clonotype was seen a few times. J is TRBJ1-1 and V is TRBV7-9; D not resolved. Trimming removed 8 bases from V and 2 bases from J, with 15 bases in between. The CDR3 covers 14 residues. Looked up from germline, CDR1 is SEHNR and CDR2 is FQNEAQ (reference sequence). For the CDR3, the DNA is TGTGCCAGCTCCAAGCCGAGGACCAACACTGAAGCTTTCTTT. It yields the protein CASSKPRTNTEAFF.

The chain recombines TRBV20-1 with TRBJ1-1, with a possible D match to TRBD1 (6 bases). V was pared by 4 bases and J by 4 bases, with 10 bases between. Germline CDR1 DFQATT, CDR2 SNEGSKA (reference sequence). This CDR3 is built from 12 residues. This CDR3 is CSATRGGTEAFF. The CDR3 nucleotides are TGCAGTGCTACAAGGGGGGGCACTGAAGCTTTCTTT.

This clonotype was picked up a small number of times. CDR3 DNA sequence: TGCGCCAGCAGCCAAGAAGGGAGGGCAACAGATACGCAGTATTTT. Its protein product is CASSQEGRATDTQYF. V and J are TRBV4-1 and TRBJ2-3, with 7 bases lining up with TRBD2. CDR1 is MGHRA and CDR2 is YSYEKL in the germline V gene. Trimming removed 0 bases from V and 3 bases from J; junction bases left unmatched: 3. The CDR3 has 15 residues.

This clonotype has at least ten counts. The genes are TRBV7-8 and TRBJ2-7; weak D call: TRBD2 (6 bases). Trimming pared 4 bases from V and 6 bases from J, leaving 13 bases between. The CDR3 spans 13 residues. Germline V lookup: CDR1 SGHVS, CDR2 FQNEAQ. In DNA, the CDR3 is TGTGCCAGCAGCTCCATGGACTACCTCGAGCAGTACTTC. Its translation: CASSSMDYLEQYF.

The gene calls are TRBV28 and TRBJ1-2; maybe TRBD1 (6 bases). V lost 6 bases, J lost 8 bases, and 19 bases lay in between. The CDR3 has 14 residues. Germline CDR1 MDHEN, CDR2 SYDVKM. The CDR3 region has the DNA TGTGCCAGCAGCTGGGTTCGGGGGGCTCGAGGCTACACCTTC. As protein: CASSWVRGARGYTF.

This clonotype was counted many times. This rearrangement joins TRBV5-5 to TRBJ2-1, with D possibly TRBD1 on 6 matching bases. The CDR3 loop spans 16 amino acids. Trimming left V 0 bases short and J 7 bases short, with 17 bases between. In germline, CDR1 is SGHKS, CDR2 YYEKEE (reference sequence). CDR3 region: CASSLGEGTIGNEQFF. CDR3 nucleotide sequence: TGTGCCAGCAGCTTGGGAGAGGGGACAATCGGAAATGAGCAGTTCTTC.

In this sample, this clonotype turned up a few times. V gene TRBV5-4 combines with J gene TRBJ2-7, with D maybe TRBD1 (6 bases). Germline CDR1 reads SGHNT; CDR2 reads YYREEE (reference sequence). This CDR3 is 15 amino acids long. V lost 0 bases and J lost 3, with 13 bases in between. The DNA of the CDR3 is TGTGCCAGCAGCTTGGAAGCCGGGACACTCTACGAGCAGTACTTC. Residues: CASSLEAGTLYEQYF.

This clonotype was detected a few times. The V gene is TRBV20-1, the J gene TRBJ1-4; tentative D call: TRBD1 (6 bases). Germline CDR1 DFQATT, CDR2 SNEGSKA (reference sequence). Trimming took off 0 bases at V and 7 bases at J, with 15 bases between the two ends. The CDR3 is 15 amino acids. CDR3 residues: CSAREAGRGSEKLFF. The CDR3 DNA reads as TGCAGTGCTAGAGAGGCCGGCAGGGGAAGTGAAAAACTGTTTTTT.

This clonotype has more than one count but fewer than ten. The rearrangement joins TRBV5-5 to TRBJ2-7, with D tentatively TRBD2 (5 bases). The CDR3 loop spans 15 amino acids. V lost 0 bases, J lost 2 bases, and 12 bases lay in between. CDR1 and CDR2 from the germline V gene are SGHKS and YYEKEE (reference sequence). CDR3 sequence (DNA): TGTGCCAGCAGCTTGGAGTGGTGGGGAGCCTACGAGCAGTACTTC. Encoded protein: CASSLEWWGAYEQYF.

In its sample, this clonotype was seen many times. The rearrangement uses TRBV7-7 and TRBJ2-3; D remains unclear. The CDR3 contains 15 residues. Trimming cost V 1 base and J 5 bases, with 13 bases left between them. The germline CDR1 and CDR2 sequences are SSHAT and FNYEAQ (reference sequence). The CDR3 DNA reads as TGTGCCAGCAGCTTAGGTCCAGGAACTGTAGATACGCAGTATTTT. The encoded protein is CASSLGPGTVDTQYF.

This clonotype was counted between two and nine times. As DNA, the CDR3 is TGTGCCAGCAGCCATCCTTCCTATGCGCCGGGACAGGGGTACGAGCAGTACTTC. Amino acid sequence: CASSHPSYAPGQGYEQYF. The chain joins TRBV6-2 or TRBV6-3 to TRBJ2-7; 10 bases are shared with TRBD1. The CDR3 spans 18 residues. Germline loops: CDR1 MNHEY, CDR2 SVGEGT. The V gene end was trimmed by 6 bases and the J gene end by 4 bases; junction bases not matched to a gene: 18.

This chain uses TRBV5-1 with TRBJ2-1, with D tentatively TRBD1 (7 bases). The V gene's germline CDR1 is SGHRS and CDR2 YFSETQ. This CDR3 has 16 amino acids. V was cut by 0 bases and J by 5 bases, with 15 bases left in between. CDR3 nucleotides: TGCGCCAGCAGCTTGGCCGGAGGGGGCTTCAACAATGAGCAGTTCTTC. Encoded protein: CASSLAGGGFNNEQFF. Complete variable domain (other parts from reference TRBV5-1 and TRBJ2-1): KAGVTQTPRYLIKTRGQQVTLSCSPISGHRSVSWYQQTPGQGLQFLFEYFSETQRNKGNFPGRFSGRQFSNSRSEMNVSTLELGDSALYLCASSLAGGGFNNEQFFGPGTRLTVL.

In its sample, this clonotype was seen a few times. This chain joins TRBV29-1 and TRBJ1-4; the match to TRBD1 covers 8 bases. CDR3 length: 13 residues. The V and J ends lost 7 bases and 7 bases, in that order; junction bases with no gene match: 8. Germline CDR1 is SQVTM and CDR2 is ANQGSEA. CDR3 coding DNA: TGCAGCGGGGCAGGGGGCGCGGGTGAAAAACTGTTTTTT. Translation gives CSGAGGAGEKLFF.

This clonotype was counted a few times. V usage is TRBV5-1 and J usage is TRBJ2-1; D tentatively reads TRBD1 or TRBD2 (6 bases each). V was trimmed by 4 bases and J by 0 bases, leaving 14 bases between them. The CDR3 consists of 16 residues. CDR1 is SGHRS and CDR2 is YFSETQ in the germline V gene. The CDR3 DNA sequence: TGCGCCAGCAGCCCAGAGGGGGGAGCCTCCTACAATGAGCAGTTCTTC. It is translated as CASSPEGGASYNEQFF.

The chain employs TRBV2 and TRBJ1-2, with no clear D. The CDR3 spans 16 residues. The V and J ends lost 1 base and 4 bases respectively, with 16 bases between them. Germline V gene lookup returns CDR1 SNHLY and CDR2 FYNNEI. The DNA for the CDR3 is TGTGCCAGCAGTGAAGATGGGCAGACCCGTGGCTATGGCTACACCTTC. Protein sequence: CASSEDGQTRGYGYTF.

In this sample, this clonotype turned up many times. The chain combines TRBV6-5 with TRBJ2-7; 9 nucleotides match TRBD2. Germline CDR1 is MNHEY and CDR2 is SVGAGI. V lost 4 bases to trimming and J lost 4 bases; unmatched junction nucleotides: 20. The CDR3 runs to 19 residues. CDR3 residues: CASSSLAGVPSKGLYEQYF. CDR3 coding DNA: TGTGCCAGCAGTTCCTTAGCGGGAGTCCCTTCCAAGGGGTTATACGAGCAGTACTTC.

This clonotype was observed a handful of times. This sequence joins TRBV30 and TRBJ2-7, with D tentatively TRBD1 (5 bases). This CDR3 is 14 amino acids long. Trimming took off 1 base at V and 2 bases at J, with 12 bases between the two ends. Germline V gives CDR1 GTSNPN, CDR2 SVGIG (reference sequence). Here the CDR3 reads CAWSEGHPTYEQYF. For the CDR3, the DNA is TGTGCCTGGAGTGAAGGACACCCCACCTACGAGCAGTACTTC.

This clonotype was detected many times. The gene calls are TRBV12-3 or TRBV12-4 and TRBJ1-6, with D maybe TRBD1 (6 bases). V was cut by 2 bases and J by 3 bases, with 8 bases left in between. This CDR3 has 15 residues. CDR3 residues: CASSLQGSYNSPLHF. The DNA for the CDR3 is TGTGCCAGCAGTTTACAGGGGAGCTATAATTCACCCCTCCACTTT.

Only a few counts were recorded for this clonotype. The chain carries TRBV27 and TRBJ1-6; D unclear. Per the germline V gene, CDR1 is MNHEY and CDR2 is SMNVEV (reference sequence). V lost 5 bases, J lost 8 bases, and 13 bases lay in between. This CDR3 comprises 14 residues. The CDR3 DNA is TGTGCCAGCAGTATAGACACGGGGTATTCACCCCTCCACTTT. This codes for CASSIDTGYSPLHF.

This chain connects TRBV12-3 or TRBV12-4 to TRBJ2-5; 7 nucleotides line up with TRBD2. V was clipped by 6 bases and J by 4 bases; unmatched bases: 2. There are 12 residues in the CDR3. The CDR3, as DNA: TGTGCCAGCAGAGCGGGGAGAGAGACCCAGTACTTC. It yields the protein CASRAGRETQYF.

This clonotype was seen at least ten times. This rearrangement joins TRBV2 to TRBJ2-3; 9 positions match TRBD2. This CDR3 contains 14 residues. V dropped 7 bases and J dropped 4; count of bases not matched to a gene: 6. Germline CDR1 is SNHLY and CDR2 is FYNNEI. The CDR3 loop reads CASTVGLAADTQYF. The CDR3 DNA reads TGTGCCAGCACCGTGGGACTAGCCGCAGATACGCAGTATTTT. The complete variable domain, with remaining parts taken from reference TRBV2 and TRBJ2-3, reads EPEVTQTPSHQVTQMGQEVILRCVPISNHLYFYWYRQILGQKVEFLVSFYNNEISEKSEIFDDQFSVERPDGSNFTLKIRSTKLEDSAMYFCASTVGLAADTQYFGPGTRLTVL.